This TCR beta chain was recovered during a study of shared clonotypes between healthy human individuals. V lost 5 bases and J lost 1, with 11 bases in between. CDR1 is MNHNS, CDR2 SASEGT, per germline. The CDR3 has 14 amino acids. Sequencing was performed with immunoSEQ multiplex PCR; in TCRdb, only in-frame clones are kept and a portion is missing. The repertoire holds 2,100,000 or so clones, with about 94% as singletons. The V and J genes are TRBV6-1 and TRBJ1-1; D ambiguous. Sequencing input: naive CD4+ T cells sorted from blood. Subset reported: CD45RA+ positively selected. The clonotype originates from a man aged 18 to 35 in good health. The CDR3 DNA sequence: TGTGCCAGCAGTTTTAGGAACTCGAACACTGAAGCTTTCTTT. Protein product: CASSFRNSNTEAFF.